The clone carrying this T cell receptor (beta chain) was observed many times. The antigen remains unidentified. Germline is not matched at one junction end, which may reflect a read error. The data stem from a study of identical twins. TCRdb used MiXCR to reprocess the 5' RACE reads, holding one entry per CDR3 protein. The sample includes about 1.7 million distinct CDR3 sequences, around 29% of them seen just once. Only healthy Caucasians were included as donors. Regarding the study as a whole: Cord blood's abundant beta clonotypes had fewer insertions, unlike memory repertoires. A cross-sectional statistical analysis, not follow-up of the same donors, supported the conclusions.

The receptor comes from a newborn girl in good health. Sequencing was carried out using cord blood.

The CDR3 here is CASSQERRGNEQFF. The CDR3 DNA sequence: TGTGCCAGCAGCCAAGAACGCAGGGGCAATGAGCAGTTCTTC. This rearrangement joins TRBV4-1 to TRBJ2-1; D is perhaps TRBD1 (6 bases). Germline V CDR1 and CDR2: MGHRA, YSYEKL. The length of the CDR3 is 14 residues.